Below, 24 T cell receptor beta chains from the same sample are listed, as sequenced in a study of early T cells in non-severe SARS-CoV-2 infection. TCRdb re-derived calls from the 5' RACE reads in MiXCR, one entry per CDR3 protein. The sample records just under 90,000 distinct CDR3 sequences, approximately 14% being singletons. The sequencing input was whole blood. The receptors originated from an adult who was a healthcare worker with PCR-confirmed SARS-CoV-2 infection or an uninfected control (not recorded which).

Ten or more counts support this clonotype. The CDR3: CASSQGLAGNIQYF. The CDR3 nucleotides are TGTGCCAGCAGCCAGGGACTAGCGGGAAACATTCAGTACTTC. The V call is TRBV3-1, the J call TRBJ2-4; 12 nucleotides agree with TRBD2. CDR3 length: 14 residues. Germline trimming cut 3 bases from V and 6 bases from J; bases unmatched to any gene: 0. CDR1 is LGHDT and CDR2 is YNNKEL in the germline V gene (reference sequence).

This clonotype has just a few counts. In DNA, the CDR3 is TGTGCCAGCCGAGAACCGGGACAGGGTATAGGAAAACTGTTTTTT. Translation: CASREPGQGIGKLFF. The J gene is TRBJ1-4, the V gene TRBV28; TRBD1 matches 9 bases. Germline V CDR1 and CDR2: MDHEN, SYDVKM. Losses at the gene ends were 8 bases for V and 10 bases for J; bases not matched to a gene: 14. CDR3 length: 15 residues.

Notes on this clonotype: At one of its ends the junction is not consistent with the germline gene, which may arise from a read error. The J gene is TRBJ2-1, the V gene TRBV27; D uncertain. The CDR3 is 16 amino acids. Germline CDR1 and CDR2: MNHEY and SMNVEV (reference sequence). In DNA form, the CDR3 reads TGTGCCAGCAGTTTACAGCAGCTTCGCTCCCACAATGAGCAGTTCTTC. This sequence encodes CASSLQQLRSHNEQFF.

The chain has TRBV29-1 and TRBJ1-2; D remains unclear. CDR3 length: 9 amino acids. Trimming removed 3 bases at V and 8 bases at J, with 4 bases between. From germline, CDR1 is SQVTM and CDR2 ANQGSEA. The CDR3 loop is CSVDQGYTF. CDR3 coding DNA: TGCAGCGTTGACCAAGGCTACACCTTC.

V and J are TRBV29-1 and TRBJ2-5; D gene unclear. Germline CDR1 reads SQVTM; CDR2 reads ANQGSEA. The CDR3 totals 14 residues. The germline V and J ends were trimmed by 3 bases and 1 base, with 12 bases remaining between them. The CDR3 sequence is CSVDVMGLQETQYF. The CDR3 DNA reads TGCAGCGTTGATGTAATGGGCCTCCAAGAGACCCAGTACTTC.

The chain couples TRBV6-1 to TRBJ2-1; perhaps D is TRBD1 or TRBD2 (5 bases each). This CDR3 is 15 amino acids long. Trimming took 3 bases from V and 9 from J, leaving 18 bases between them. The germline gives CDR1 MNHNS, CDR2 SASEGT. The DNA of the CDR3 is TGTGCCAGCAGTGATTGGGGCCCGGGACGGAGTGAGCAGTTCTTC. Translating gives CASSDWGPGRSEQFF.

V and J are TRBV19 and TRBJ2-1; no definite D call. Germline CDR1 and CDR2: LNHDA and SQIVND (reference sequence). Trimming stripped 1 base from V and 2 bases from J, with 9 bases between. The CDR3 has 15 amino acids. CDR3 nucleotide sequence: TGTGCCAGTAGTATAGGTCCAAGCCCCTACAATGAGCAGTTCTTC. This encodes CASSIGPSPYNEQFF.

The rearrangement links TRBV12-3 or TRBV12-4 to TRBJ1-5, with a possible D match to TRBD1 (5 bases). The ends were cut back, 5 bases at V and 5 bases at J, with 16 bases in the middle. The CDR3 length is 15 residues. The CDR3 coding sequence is TGTGCCAGCAGTCCCTCCGGGACTGATGATCAGCCCCAGCATTTT. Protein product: CASSPSGTDDQPQHF.

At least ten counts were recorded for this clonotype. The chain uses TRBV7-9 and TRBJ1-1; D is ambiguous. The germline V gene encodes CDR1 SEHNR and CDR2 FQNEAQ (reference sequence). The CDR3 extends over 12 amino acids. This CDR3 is CASTGRNTEAFF. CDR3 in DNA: TGTGCTTCTACTGGGCGGAACACTGAAGCTTTCTTT.

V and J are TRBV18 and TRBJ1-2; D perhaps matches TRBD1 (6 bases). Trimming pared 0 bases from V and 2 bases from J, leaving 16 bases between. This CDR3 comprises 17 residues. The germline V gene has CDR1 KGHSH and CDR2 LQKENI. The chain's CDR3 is CASSPPSGASKNYGYTF. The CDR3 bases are TGTGCCAGCTCACCACCGTCAGGGGCTAGTAAGAACTATGGCTACACCTTC.

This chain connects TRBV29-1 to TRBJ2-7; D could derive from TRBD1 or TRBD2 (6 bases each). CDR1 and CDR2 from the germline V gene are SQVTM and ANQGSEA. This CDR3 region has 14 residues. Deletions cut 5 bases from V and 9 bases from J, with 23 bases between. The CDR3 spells CSVLSGGRASGQYF. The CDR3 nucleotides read TGCAGCGTTCTATCCGGGGGCAGGGCGTCCGGGCAGTACTTC.

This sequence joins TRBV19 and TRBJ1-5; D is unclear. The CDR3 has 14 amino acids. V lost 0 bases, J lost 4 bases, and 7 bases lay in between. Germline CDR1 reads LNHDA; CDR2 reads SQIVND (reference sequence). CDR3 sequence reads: CASSIEGFNQPQHF. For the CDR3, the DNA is TGTGCCAGTAGTATAGAGGGATTTAATCAGCCCCAGCATTTT.

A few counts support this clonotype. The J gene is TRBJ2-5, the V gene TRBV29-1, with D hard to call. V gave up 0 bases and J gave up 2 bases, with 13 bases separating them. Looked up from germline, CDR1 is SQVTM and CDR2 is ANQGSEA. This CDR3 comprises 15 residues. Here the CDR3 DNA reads TGCAGCGTTGAAGATCTTTTAGGGATACAAGAGACCCAGTACTTC. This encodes CSVEDLLGIQETQYF.

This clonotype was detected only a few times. CDR3 nucleotides: TGCAGCGTAGAAACGGACAGGTCCTATGGTGGCTACACCTTC. Amino acid sequence: CSVETDRSYGGYTF. The chain recombines TRBV29-1 with TRBJ1-2; the match to TRBD1 covers 7 bases. Germline V gene data show CDR1 as SQVTM and CDR2 as ANQGSEA. With V trimmed by 6 bases and J by 7 bases, 14 bases remained unmatched. The CDR3 has 14 amino acids. The entire variable domain, with the rest obtained from reference TRBV29-1 and TRBJ1-2, is as follows: SAVISQKPSRDICQRGTSLTIQCQVDSQVTMMFWYRQQPGQSLTLIATANQGSEATYESGFVIDKFPISRPNLTFSTLTVSNMSPEDSSIYLCSVETDRSYGGYTFGSGTRLTVV.

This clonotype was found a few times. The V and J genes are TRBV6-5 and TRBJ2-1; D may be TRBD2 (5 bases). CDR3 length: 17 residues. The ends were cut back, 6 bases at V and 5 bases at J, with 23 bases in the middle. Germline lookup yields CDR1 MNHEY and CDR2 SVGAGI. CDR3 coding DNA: TGTGCCAGCAGCTCTCCGGCCACCCCGGGGTTGGACAATGAGCAGTTCTTC. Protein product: CASSSPATPGLDNEQFF.

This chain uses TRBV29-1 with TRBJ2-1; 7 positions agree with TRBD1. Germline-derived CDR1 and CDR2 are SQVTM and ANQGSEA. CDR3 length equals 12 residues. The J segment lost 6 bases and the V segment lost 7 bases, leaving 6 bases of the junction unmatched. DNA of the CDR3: TGCAGCGCCCGACGGGACAGCAATGAGCAGTTCTTC. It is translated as CSARRDSNEQFF.

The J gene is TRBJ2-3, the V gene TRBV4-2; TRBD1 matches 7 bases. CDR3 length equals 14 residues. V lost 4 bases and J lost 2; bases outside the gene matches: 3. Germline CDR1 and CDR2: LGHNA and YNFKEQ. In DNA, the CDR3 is TGTGCCAGCAGCCCCACAGGGGACACAGATACGCAGTATTTT. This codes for CASSPTGDTDTQYF.

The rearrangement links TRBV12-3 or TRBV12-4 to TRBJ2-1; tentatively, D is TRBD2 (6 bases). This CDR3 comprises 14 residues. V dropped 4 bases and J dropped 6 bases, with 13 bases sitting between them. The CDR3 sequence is CASSSSALGNEQFF. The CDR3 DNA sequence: TGTGCCAGCAGTTCTAGCGCCCTGGGCAATGAGCAGTTCTTC.

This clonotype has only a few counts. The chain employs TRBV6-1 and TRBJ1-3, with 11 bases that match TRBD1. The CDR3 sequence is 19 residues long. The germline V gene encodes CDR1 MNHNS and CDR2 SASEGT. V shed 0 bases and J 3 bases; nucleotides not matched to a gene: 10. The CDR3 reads CASSEASTLDRGLGNTIYF. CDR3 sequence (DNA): TGTGCCAGCAGTGAAGCTAGCACTCTGGACAGGGGGCTTGGAAACACCATATATTTT.

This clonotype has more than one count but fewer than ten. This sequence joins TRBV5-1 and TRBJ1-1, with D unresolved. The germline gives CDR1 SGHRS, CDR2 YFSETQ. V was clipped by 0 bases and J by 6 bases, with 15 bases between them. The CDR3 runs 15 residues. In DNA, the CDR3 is TGCGCCAGCAGCTTGGATCTTACAGCACTAGCTGAAGCTTTCTTT. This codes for CASSLDLTALAEAFF.

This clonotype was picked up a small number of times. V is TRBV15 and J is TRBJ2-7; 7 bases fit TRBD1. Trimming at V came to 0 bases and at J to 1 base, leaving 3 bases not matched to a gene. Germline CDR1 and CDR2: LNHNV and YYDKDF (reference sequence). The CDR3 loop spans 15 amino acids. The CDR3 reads CATSRDPRGSYEQYF. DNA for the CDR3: TGTGCCACCAGCAGAGATCCCAGGGGGTCCTACGAGCAGTACTTC.

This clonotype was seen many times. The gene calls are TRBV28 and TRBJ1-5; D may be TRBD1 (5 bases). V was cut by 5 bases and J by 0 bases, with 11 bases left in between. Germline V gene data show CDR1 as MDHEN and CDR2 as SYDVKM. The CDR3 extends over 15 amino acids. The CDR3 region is CASSLGRYSNQPQHF. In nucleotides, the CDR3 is TGTGCCAGCAGTCTGGGACGGTATAGCAATCAGCCCCAGCATTTT.

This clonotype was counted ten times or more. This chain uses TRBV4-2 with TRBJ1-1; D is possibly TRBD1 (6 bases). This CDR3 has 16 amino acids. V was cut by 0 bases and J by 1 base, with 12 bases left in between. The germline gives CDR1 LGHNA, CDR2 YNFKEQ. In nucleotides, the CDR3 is TGTGCCAGCAGCCAAGAAGGGGGGGTGACGAACACTGAAGCTTTCTTT. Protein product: CASSQEGGVTNTEAFF.

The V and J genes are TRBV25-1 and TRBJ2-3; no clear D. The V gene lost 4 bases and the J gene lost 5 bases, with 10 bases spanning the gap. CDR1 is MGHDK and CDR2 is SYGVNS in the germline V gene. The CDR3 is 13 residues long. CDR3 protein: CASSAILGDTQYF. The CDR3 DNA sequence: TGTGCCAGCAGTGCGATCTTGGGAGATACGCAGTATTTT.